The 12 T cell receptor beta chains listed next were all sequenced from one sample in a study of cytomegalovirus exposure and HLA in healthy donors listed by TCRdb under 2017. To prepare the library, the immunoSEQ multiplex PCR assay was applied. The multiplex PCR relied on a mix of 60 forward primers for TCR Vbeta segments and 13 reverse primers for TCR Jbeta segments. TCRdb re-hosts the immuneACCESS table, in-frame sequences only. Its copies lack some clones; in the studies checked, an unresolved V gene accounts for under half of them, and the cause for the rest is not known. The sample data list roughly 89,000 clones, and roughly 60% of these were observed just once. The ten largest account for around a fifth of the sample. The sequenced sample was PBMCs. The source is a woman aged 45-60 years in good health and CMV-seropositive.

This clone was observed a few times. The same CDR3 also results from other DNA sequences found in this sample. V usage is TRBV6-1 and J usage is TRBJ2-5, with 8 nucleotides matching TRBD1. Germline CDR1 reads MNHNS; CDR2 reads SASEGT. V lost 3 bases to trimming and J lost 1 base; unmatched junction nucleotides: 1. The CDR3 has 14 amino acids. CDR3 sequence reads: CASSEGQVQETQYF. CDR3 DNA: TGTGCCAGCAGTGAGGGACAGGTCCAAGAGACCCAGTACTTC.

J is TRBJ2-5 and V is TRBV2; a weak D match, TRBD2 (6 bases). Germline V gives CDR1 SNHLY, CDR2 FYNNEI. The CDR3 has 14 residues. Trimming pared 7 bases from V and 1 base from J, leaving 13 bases between. The CDR3 reads CASKGTGTQETQYF. DNA for the CDR3: TGTGCCAGCAAGGGGACTGGTACCCAAGAGACCCAGTACTTC.

The chain links TRBV6-1 to TRBJ1-6, with D uncertain. Trimming shortened V by 6 bases and J by 10 bases, and 16 bases separated the two germline ends. The germline V gene has CDR1 MNHNS and CDR2 SASEGT. This CDR3 comprises 14 residues. In DNA form, the CDR3 reads TGTGCCAGCAGGGGGAACGGGGATGGGTCACCCCTCCACTTT. It is translated as CASRGNGDGSPLHF.

The genes are TRBV6-5 and TRBJ2-3; weak D call: TRBD1 (6 bases). The germline V gene has CDR1 MNHEY and CDR2 SVGAGI. V was trimmed by 1 base and J by 1 base, leaving 12 bases between them. There are 16 residues in the CDR3. The DNA of the CDR3 is TGTGCCAGCAGTTACTTCAGGGGCGCCGGCACAGATACGCAGTATTTT. This sequence encodes CASSYFRGAGTDTQYF.

The genes are TRBV2 and TRBJ2-5; 8 positions match TRBD2. CDR1 and CDR2 (germline): SNHLY, FYNNEI. Unmatched junction bases numbered 5, after V lost 3 bases and J lost 2 bases. This CDR3 comprises 15 residues. The CDR3 spells CASSDLAGPQETQYF. The CDR3 nucleotides read TGTGCCAGCAGTGACTTAGCGGGGCCACAAGAGACCCAGTACTTC.

This clone was detected a few times. The J gene is TRBJ2-2, the V gene TRBV28; D call uncertain. Germline values: CDR1 MDHEN, CDR2 SYDVKM. V lost 6 bases and J lost 4, with 18 bases in between. This CDR3 has 16 amino acids. The CDR3 DNA is TGTGCCAGCAGCCCGCCGAAGAGCTTACTCACCGGGGAGCTGTTTTTT. Its translation: CASSPPKSLLTGELFF.

Here the CDR3 DNA reads TGCGCCAGCAGTGAGTCCGTGGCCGGGACGCAGTATTTT. Translating it yields CASSESVAGTQYF. The rearrangement links TRBV10-1 to TRBJ2-3; D gene unclear. CDR3 length equals 13 residues. Trimming left V 0 bases short and J 9 bases short, with 10 bases between. Per germline, CDR1 WNHNN and CDR2 SYGVQD (reference sequence).

This clone came up a few times. The V call is TRBV5-1, the J call TRBJ2-1; 11 nucleotides agree with TRBD2. Germline V lookup: CDR1 SGHRS, CDR2 YFSETQ. V lost 1 base and J lost 5; bases outside the gene matches: 11. CDR3 length equals 18 residues. As DNA, the CDR3 is TGCGCCAGCAGCTTGCCACCTTTGACTAGCGGGGCTAACAATGAGCAGTTCTTC. Protein product: CASSLPPLTSGANNEQFF.

This clone was found once. The chain recombines TRBV19 with TRBJ1-6, with TRBD1 as a possible D gene (6 bases). Germline V lookup: CDR1 LNHDA, CDR2 SQIVND (reference sequence). The ends were cut back, 5 bases at V and 5 bases at J, with 25 bases in the middle. This CDR3 has 19 amino acids. Written as DNA, the CDR3 is TGTGCCAGTAGTTCCGCCAGGGGACGGAACCTTCACGATAATTCACCCCTCCACTTT. Translated: CASSSARGRNLHDNSPLHF.

This clone came up once. The J gene is TRBJ2-3, the V gene TRBV28, with 7 bases fitting TRBD1. The germline CDR1 and CDR2 sequences are MDHEN and SYDVKM. Unmatched junction bases numbered 8, after V lost 3 bases and J lost 2 bases. The CDR3 has 16 residues. The CDR3 loop reads CASSLTAGTDTDTQYF. CDR3 sequence (DNA): TGTGCCAGCAGTTTGACAGCCGGGACAGACACAGATACGCAGTATTTT.

In regard to this clone: The same CDR3 can be traced to other DNA sequences in this sample. The V and J genes are TRBV7-9 and TRBJ1-6, with 7 bases lining up with TRBD1. Germline CDR1 reads SEHNR; CDR2 reads FQNEAQ (reference sequence). V trimming: 4 bases; J trimming: 10 bases; junction bases outside the gene matches: 4. The CDR3 contains 13 residues. The CDR3 loop is CASSSTGNSPLHF. In DNA form, the CDR3 reads TGTGCCAGCAGCTCGACAGGGAACTCACCCCTCCACTTT.

V and J are TRBV6-5 and TRBJ2-7; D remains unclear. V was shortened by 0 bases and J by 5 bases, with 8 bases between the two germline ends. There are 13 residues in the CDR3. Per the germline V gene, CDR1 is MNHEY and CDR2 is SVGAGI. CDR3 DNA: TGTGCCAGCAGTTACTCCCCTTATCACGAGCAGTACTTC. It is translated as CASSYSPYHEQYF.